What follows are 26 T cell receptor beta chains derived from one specimen sequenced in a study of blood T cell repertoires in COVID-19. Libraries were prepared by immunoSEQ multiplex PCR; TCRdb keeps only in-frame clonotypes and omits some of them. The table has approximately 100,000 clones, over 75% seen once. The sequencing input was peripheral blood. All receptors derive from a woman in her 70s with acute or convalescent COVID-19.

This clone showed up just once. The chain is built from TRBV19 and TRBJ1-1; D is undetermined. The V and J ends lost 1 base and 0 bases respectively, with 6 bases between them. CDR1 and CDR2 from the germline V gene are LNHDA and SQIVND (reference sequence). The CDR3 consists of 14 residues. This chain's CDR3 is CASSIGGLNTEAFF. The CDR3 coding sequence is TGTGCCAGTAGTATAGGCGGCCTGAACACTGAAGCTTTCTTT.

This rearrangement joins TRBV2 to TRBJ2-1; D is possibly TRBD2 (5 bases). This CDR3 contains 13 residues. In germline, CDR1 is SNHLY, CDR2 FYNNEI. The ends were cut back, 4 bases at V and 7 bases at J, with 11 bases in the middle. The CDR3 nucleotides are TGTGCCAGCAGTGTCCTACCGGGGAATGAGCAGTTCTTC. Amino acid sequence: CASSVLPGNEQFF.

The rearrangement links TRBV7-9 to TRBJ2-1; TRBD2 agrees at 11 bases. This CDR3 spans 14 amino acids. V dropped 1 base and J dropped 10; count of bases not matched to a gene: 3. Germline V gene sequence: CDR1 SEHNR, CDR2 FQNEAQ (reference sequence). This CDR3 reads CASSLGLAGREQFF. The CDR3 DNA reads TGTGCCAGCAGCTTAGGACTAGCGGGAAGAGAGCAGTTCTTC.

In this sample, this clone turned up a few times. The chain combines TRBV6-5 with TRBJ2-3, with D perhaps matching TRBD2 (6 bases). This CDR3 region has 14 residues. The germline V and J ends were trimmed by 2 bases and 5 bases, with 11 bases remaining between them. Germline-derived CDR1 and CDR2 are MNHEY and SVGAGI. The CDR3: CASSYGGGVDTQYF. CDR3 in DNA: TGTGCCAGCAGTTACGGGGGAGGTGTAGATACGCAGTATTTT.

This clone was counted once. This chain joins TRBV6-1 and TRBJ1-4; D call uncertain. V dropped 0 bases and J dropped 6 bases, with 5 bases sitting between them. Germline CDR1 is MNHNS and CDR2 is SASEGT. The CDR3 sequence is 13 residues long. The CDR3 loop is CASSEAQYEKLFF. CDR3 nucleotide sequence: TGTGCCAGCAGTGAAGCGCAGTATGAAAAACTGTTTTTT.

V and J are TRBV11-2 and TRBJ1-2; the match to TRBD1 covers 8 bases. After removal of 1 base from V and 7 bases from J, the junction contained 8 bases not matched to a gene. This CDR3 contains 15 residues. Per germline, CDR1 SGHAT and CDR2 FQNNGV. The chain's CDR3 is CASSLGTGPGAGYTF. The CDR3 coding sequence is TGTGCCAGCAGCTTAGGGACAGGGCCGGGAGCTGGCTACACCTTC.

The rearrangement joins TRBV2 to TRBJ1-2, with D unclear. V was clipped by 5 bases and J by 5 bases, with 12 bases between them. CDR3 length equals 13 residues. Germline V gene lookup returns CDR1 SNHLY and CDR2 FYNNEI. The CDR3 is CASSRTSIYGYTF. The CDR3 coding sequence is TGTGCCAGCAGTAGAACCAGTATATATGGCTACACCTTC.

The chain has TRBV6-5 and TRBJ1-2; D possibly corresponds to TRBD1 (5 bases). With 2 bases removed from V and 4 bases from J, the gap between germline ends came to 8 bases. The germline V gene encodes CDR1 MNHEY and CDR2 SVGAGI. This CDR3 region has 13 residues. The CDR3 DNA sequence: TGTGCCAGCAGTTACACAGGCGTCTATGGCTACACCTTC. It codes for CASSYTGVYGYTF.

This clone has a single count. The chain couples TRBV24-1 to TRBJ1-5; 8 bases are a match to TRBD1. This CDR3 has 17 residues. V shed 4 bases, J shed 3 bases, and the junction held 10 bases outside the gene matches. The germline CDR1 and CDR2 sequences are KGHDR and SFDVKD. The CDR3 reads CATSDSRDRTYNQPQHF. The CDR3 DNA reads as TGTGCCACCAGTGACTCCCGGGACAGGACTTACAATCAGCCCCAGCATTTT.

The chain has TRBV11-2 and TRBJ2-1, with TRBD2 identical over 12 bases. The CDR3 covers 14 residues. Germline V gene lookup returns CDR1 SGHAT and CDR2 FQNNGV. J was trimmed by 8 bases and V by 3 bases; bases with no gene match: 2. CDR3 bases: TGTGCCAGCAGCTTTAGACTAGCGGGAGATGAGCAGTTCTTC. It is translated as CASSFRLAGDEQFF. The full variable domain, its missing parts supplied by reference TRBV11-2 and TRBJ2-1, is EAGVAQSPRYKIIEKRQSVAFWCNPISGHATLYWYQQILGQGPKLLIQFQNNGVVDDSQLPKDRFSAERLKGVDSTLKIQPAKLEDSAVYLCASSFRLAGDEQFFGPGTRLTVL.

The chain carries TRBV19 and TRBJ1-6; no clear D. The CDR3 runs to 14 residues. Trimming took off 9 bases at V and 7 bases at J, with 16 bases between the two ends. Germline V gives CDR1 LNHDA, CDR2 SQIVND (reference sequence). For the CDR3, the DNA is TGTGCCAGCCACCCGACGGGGTACAATTCACCCCTCCACTTT. It codes for CASHPTGYNSPLHF.

This chain uses TRBV27 with TRBJ2-1, with 10 nucleotides matching TRBD2. V lost 6 bases and J lost 4; bases outside the gene matches: 6. This CDR3 has 15 residues. Looked up from germline, CDR1 is MNHEY and CDR2 is SMNVEV (reference sequence). CDR3 sequence reads: CASSPGTSDYNEQFF. The CDR3 region has the DNA TGTGCCAGCAGCCCCGGGACTAGCGATTACAATGAGCAGTTCTTC.

A few counts support this clone. Additional DNA sequences in this sample encode the identical CDR3. The gene calls are TRBV2 and TRBJ1-2, with D maybe TRBD1 (6 bases). CDR3 size: 13 residues. V was shortened by 2 bases and J by 4 bases, with 8 bases between the two germline ends. From germline, CDR1 is SNHLY and CDR2 FYNNEI. This CDR3 reads CASSEQGPYGYTF. The CDR3, as DNA: TGTGCCAGCAGTGAACAGGGGCCCTATGGCTACACCTTC.

This clone was recorded only once. One junction end does not reproduce the germline sequence, and a read error may be involved. J is TRBJ2-2 and V is TRBV4-3; no clear D gene. Germline V CDR1 and CDR2: LGHNA, YSLEER. This CDR3 has 16 residues. Here the CDR3 DNA reads TGCGCCAGCAGCCAAGATGCGAGGAGCACAACCGAGGAGCTGTTTTTT. Translating it yields CASSQDARSTTEELFF.

The sample holds a few counts of this clone. The chain has TRBV5-1 and TRBJ1-2; 7 bases map to TRBD1. Germline V gives CDR1 SGHRS, CDR2 YFSETQ. The J segment lost 4 bases and the V segment lost 4 bases, leaving 7 bases of the junction unmatched. CDR3 length: 14 residues. The CDR3, as DNA: TGCGCCAGCAGCCTGGACAGGATCGGCTATGGCTACACCTTC. Encoded protein: CASSLDRIGYGYTF.

The chain links TRBV5-1 to TRBJ1-1, with D maybe TRBD1 (5 bases). Germline V CDR1 and CDR2: SGHRS, YFSETQ. The CDR3 has 14 residues. V lost 0 bases and J 1 base, leaving 7 bases between the germline ends. The CDR3 sequence is CASSLAGGNTEAFF. The CDR3 nucleotides are TGCGCCAGCAGCTTGGCCGGGGGGAACACTGAAGCTTTCTTT. Together with reference TRBV5-1 and TRBJ1-1, the CDR3 gives the full variable domain: KAGVTQTPRYLIKTRGQQVTLSCSPISGHRSVSWYQQTPGQGLQFLFEYFSETQRNKGNFPGRFSGRQFSNSRSEMNVSTLELGDSALYLCASSLAGGNTEAFFGQGTRLTVV.

This clone was found once. V gene TRBV27 combines with J gene TRBJ2-7; possibly TRBD2 for D (6 bases). V lost 4 bases, J lost 3 bases, and 16 bases lay in between. Germline CDR1 reads MNHEY; CDR2 reads SMNVEV (reference sequence). This CDR3 spans 15 amino acids. The CDR3 reads CASSSVHGGNYEQYV. The CDR3 nucleotides are TGTGCCAGCAGTTCCGTCCATGGAGGGAACTACGAGCAGTACGTC.

The genes are TRBV19 and TRBJ2-2; 10 bases are a match to TRBD1. Germline V gene sequence: CDR1 LNHDA, CDR2 SQIVND (reference sequence). The CDR3 totals 15 residues. With V trimmed by 4 bases and J by 3 bases, 2 bases remained unmatched. The CDR3: CASSRQGADTGELFF. In DNA form, the CDR3 reads TGTGCCAGTAGTAGACAGGGGGCGGACACCGGGGAGCTGTTTTTT.

The J gene is TRBJ1-6, the V gene TRBV5-1, with TRBD1 identical over 7 bases. J gave up 8 bases and V 0 bases, and 8 bases lay outside the gene matches. The length of the CDR3 is 16 residues. Per germline, CDR1 SGHRS and CDR2 YFSETQ. CDR3 sequence reads: CASSLEGGRGDSPLHF. In nucleotides, the CDR3 is TGCGCCAGCAGCTTGGAAGGGGGCAGAGGTGATTCACCCCTCCACTTT.

J is TRBJ2-1 and V is TRBV29-1; D is possibly TRBD1 (6 bases). V was clipped by 6 bases and J by 1 base, with 13 bases between them. Germline V lookup: CDR1 SQVTM, CDR2 ANQGSEA. The CDR3 contains 14 residues. CDR3 in DNA: TGCAGCGTGGAGGACAGATTTTCCTACAATGAGCAGTTCTTC. It encodes CSVEDRFSYNEQFF.

V is TRBV9 and J is TRBJ2-5, with TRBD2 identical over 8 bases. This CDR3 comprises 16 residues. With 4 bases clipped from V and 4 bases from J, the junction kept 12 bases outside the gene matches. Germline V lookup: CDR1 SGDLS, CDR2 YYNGEE. The CDR3 sequence is CASSPHSVAGTETQYF. The CDR3 nucleotides are TGTGCCAGCAGCCCCCACTCGGTAGCGGGAACAGAGACCCAGTACTTC.

The genes are TRBV30 and TRBJ2-1, with a weak D call TRBD2 (6 bases). This CDR3 has 16 amino acids. Trimming removed 0 bases from V and 0 bases from J, with 12 bases in between. Germline CDR1 GTSNPN, CDR2 SVGIG (reference sequence). CDR3 region: CAWSVLRGSSYNEQFF. The DNA of the CDR3 is TGTGCCTGGAGTGTACTTCGGGGGAGCTCCTACAATGAGCAGTTCTTC.

This sequence joins TRBV2 and TRBJ2-3; no firm D call. The CDR3 consists of 15 residues. Germline V CDR1 and CDR2: SNHLY, FYNNEI. Trimming pared 3 bases from V and 2 bases from J, leaving 12 bases between. CDR3 bases: TGTGCCAGCAGTGACCCACTACCCCCCACAGATACGCAGTATTTT. The encoded protein is CASSDPLPPTDTQYF.

This clone was seen more than once but under ten times. The chain couples TRBV7-2 to TRBJ2-3, with TRBD2 identical over 7 bases. Germline V lookup: CDR1 SGHTA, CDR2 FQGNSA. The CDR3 has 13 residues. The trim removed 5 bases at V and 5 bases at J, leaving 4 bases unmatched. The CDR3 coding sequence is TGTGCCAGCAGCGCCGGACTAGAAGATACGCAGTATTTT. It specifies CASSAGLEDTQYF.

The genes are TRBV6-1 and TRBJ2-1; the match to TRBD2 covers 10 bases. J lost 6 bases, V lost 3 bases, and 14 bases had no gene match. CDR1 is MNHNS and CDR2 is SASEGT in the germline V gene. The CDR3 is made up of 18 amino acids. The DNA of the CDR3 is TGTGCCAGCAGTGAGTCTAGCGGGAGTTATATTCCGCCCAATGAGCAGTTCTTC. Encoded protein: CASSESSGSYIPPNEQFF.

The chain has TRBV7-7 and TRBJ2-5; 9 positions agree with TRBD2. Per the germline V gene, CDR1 is SSHAT and CDR2 is FNYEAQ (reference sequence). This CDR3 has 17 residues. The ends lost 4 bases at V and 2 bases at J; junction bases unmatched: 11. CDR3 sequence (DNA): TGTGCCAGCAGCTCGTCTCTAGCGGGGAGAGCACAAGAGACCCAGTACTTC. It is translated as CASSSSLAGRAQETQYF.